This T cell receptor (beta chain) was obtained from a study of T cell repertoires in cytomegalovirus infection (dated by TCRdb to about 2019). Background on the whole study: Alongside well-studied HLA-B-restricted epitopes, the peptide stimulations were aimed at recently identified HLA-C-restricted CMV epitopes, whose presentation resists viral immunomodulation. The HLA type of each donor mattered for the analysis, because public TCR beta signatures pointed to carriage of CMV infection along with the matching HLA type. Points the paper makes about the study in general: The ex vivo response was dominated by HLA-C-restricted CMV-specific TCR beta clonotypes, which also provided the single most frequent clonotype in two of eight donors. In both this cohort and an independent approximately 350-donor cohort, the cumulative frequency of public TCR beta family members distinguished carriers of CMV infection plus the relevant HLA type.

The treatment or condition tag for this specimen amounts to: in vitro stimulation with specific CMV peptide epitopes to enrich CMV-specific T cells. TCRdb records Illumina HiSeq 1500 as the sequencer. Using fastp at Q25 and MiXCR, TCRdb reprocessed the public reads and kept productive beta chains. Under each unique CDR3 protein, matching rows form one entry showing the most common genes and DNA. Within this sample are roughly 800,000 distinct CDR3 sequences, with around 29% of them counted one time only. The ten largest clones take up 10% to 15% of the sample. In this sample, this clonotype turned up a few times. Its antigen is currently not known. No per-base quality is available; no much larger clone lies one base away. Trimming costs V 2 bases and J 0 bases, and their ends lie 8 bases apart. The CDR3, cysteine through phenylalanine, is 15 amino acids long. Only the CDR3 region is kept as DNA, spanning 45 bases read in frame from base 1. As encoded in the germline V gene, CDR1 is SGHTA while CDR2 is FQGTGA.

Sequenced here: cultured CD8+ T cells from PBMCs, sampled from culture after CMV antigen stimulation. The receptor's source is a human donor in good health (CMV status not recorded). Some clones in this sample may be carry-over from other donors' samples. The sequence joins TRBV7-3 to TRBJ2-1, with no reliable assignment of the D segment. The base sequence is TGTGCCAGCAGCTTAGATGAGAGCTCCTACAATGAGCAGTTCTTC. Its coded protein is CASSLDESSYNEQFF.